The next 32 T cell receptor beta chains were all read from a single sample in a study of T cells in Graves' hyperthyroidism and ophthalmopathy. Authors of the study amplified TCR beta CDR3 regions from RNA transcripts. A first-round RT-PCR of the TCR CDR3 used the HTBI primer set. TCRdb independently ran MiXCR on the multiplex PCR reads; one entry per CDR3 protein. Of more than 500,000 distinct CDR3 sequences detected, 16% appear once; the ten largest clones hold around 3.9%. Sequences were obtained from blood. The receptor set was obtained from a woman aged 30 to 39 with Graves' hyperthyroidism.

This clonotype was found a few times. The chain has TRBV5-8 and TRBJ2-7; weak D call: TRBD1 (5 bases). Trimming shortened V by 0 bases and J by 3 bases, and 10 bases separated the two germline ends. Per germline, CDR1 SGHTS and CDR2 YDEGEE. The CDR3 sequence is 14 residues long. The CDR3 sequence is CASSLEQGYYEQYF. The CDR3 DNA follows: TGTGCCAGCAGCTTGGAGCAGGGTTACTACGAGCAGTACTTC.

This clonotype was detected only a few times. The chain links TRBV29-1 to TRBJ1-2, with TRBD1 matching over 8 bases. Germline loops: CDR1 SQVTM, CDR2 ANQGSEA. The CDR3 spans 13 residues. V dropped 7 bases and J dropped 2; count of bases not matched to a gene: 6. This CDR3 is CSAQTGANYGYTF. In DNA form, the CDR3 reads TGCAGCGCCCAGACAGGGGCCAACTATGGCTACACCTTC.

Regarding this clonotype: The conserved final phenylalanine or tryptophan is absent from the CDR3, which likely points to a read error. V is TRBV7-8 and J is TRBJ2-7; a weak D match, TRBD2 (7 bases). Germline loops: CDR1 SGHVS, CDR2 FQNEAQ. Trimming took off 5 bases at V and 1 base at J, with 15 bases between the two ends. The CDR3 spans 15 residues. The CDR3 region is CASSLEGGASYEQYL. The DNA for the CDR3 is TGTGCCAGCAGCCTCGAAGGGGGGGCGTCCTACGAGCAGTACCTC.

The V call is TRBV18, the J call TRBJ2-2; D remains ambiguous. The CDR3 length is 14 residues. Trimming removed 1 base from V and 2 bases from J, with 5 bases in between. The germline gives CDR1 KGHSH, CDR2 LQKENI. CDR3 protein: CASSPRKNTGELFF. Here the CDR3 DNA reads TGTGCCAGCTCACCACGAAAAAACACCGGGGAGCTGTTTTTT.

The table lists this clonotype with many counts. V gene TRBV12-3 or TRBV12-4 combines with J gene TRBJ2-1, with TRBD2 identical over 8 bases. Losses at the gene ends were 2 bases for V and 0 bases for J; bases not matched to a gene: 3. This CDR3 is built from 16 residues. The chain's CDR3 is CASSLFSGSSYNEQFF. The CDR3 DNA reads TGTGCCAGCAGTTTATTCAGCGGGAGCTCCTACAATGAGCAGTTCTTC.

Ten or more counts support this clonotype. V and J are TRBV2 and TRBJ2-7; D might be TRBD2 (5 bases). From germline, CDR1 is SNHLY and CDR2 FYNNEI. The V and J ends lost 6 bases and 6 bases respectively, with 18 bases between them. This CDR3 spans 14 amino acids. This chain's CDR3 is CASSNPVRRPEQYF. CDR3 sequence (DNA): TGTGCCAGCAGCAACCCGGTCCGGAGGCCCGAGCAGTACTTC. Looking up the rest from reference TRBV2 and TRBJ2-7 gives the full variable domain: EPEVTQTPSHQVTQMGQEVILRCVPISNHLYFYWYRQILGQKVEFLVSFYNNEISEKSEIFDDQFSVERPDGSNFTLKIRSTKLEDSAMYFCASSNPVRRPEQYFGPGTRLTVT.

This clonotype was seen ten or more times. In DNA, the CDR3 is TGTGCCAGCAGTGTTACTAGCGGGAGTTATAGCACCGGGGAGCTGTTTTTT. Its protein product is CASSVTSGSYSTGELFF. The chain combines TRBV6-1 with TRBJ2-2; TRBD2 aligns across 11 bases. The CDR3 consists of 17 residues. Trimming at V came to 4 bases and at J to 4 bases, leaving 8 bases not matched to a gene. Germline CDR1 and CDR2: MNHNS and SASEGT.

This clonotype was recorded at least ten times. The chain carries TRBV5-1 and TRBJ2-1, with D perhaps being TRBD1 or TRBD2 (5 bases each). Germline V lookup: CDR1 SGHRS, CDR2 YFSETQ. The CDR3 length is 14 residues. Between the trimmed V and J ends, which lost 10 bases and 5 bases, there was a span of 19 bases. CDR3 in DNA: TGCGCCTCTATGGATGGGGGATCGCACAATGAGCAGTTCTTC. This sequence encodes CASMDGGSHNEQFF.

The count of this clonotype is one. Since a much larger clone is just one base distant, this may be a read error. The chain carries TRBV2 and TRBJ2-5; 15 nucleotides line up with TRBD2. V lost 1 base, J lost 3 bases, and 6 bases stayed unmatched. The germline V gene encodes CDR1 SNHLY and CDR2 FYNNEI. This CDR3 has 18 amino acids. This CDR3 reads CASSEGQGLAGGKETQYF. The CDR3 nucleotides read TGTGCCAGCAGTGAAGGGCAGGGACTAGCGGGAGGAAAAGAGACCCAGTACTTC. Variable domain in full (rest from reference TRBV2 and TRBJ2-5): EPEVTQTPSHQVTQMGQEVILRCVPISNHLYFYWYRQILGQKVEFLVSFYNNEISEKSEIFDDQFSVERPDGSNFTLKIRSTKLEDSAMYFCASSEGQGLAGGKETQYFGPGTRLLVL.

The chain employs TRBV20-1 and TRBJ2-4, with D unresolved. This CDR3 is built from 15 residues. Germline values: CDR1 DFQATT, CDR2 SNEGSKA (reference sequence). Trimming took 3 bases from V and 1 from J, leaving 13 bases between them. Here the CDR3 DNA reads TGCAGTGCTAGTTACTCCGCTCGGGCCAAAAACATTCAGTACTTC. Residues: CSASYSARAKNIQYF.

This clonotype was recorded many times. CDR3 region: CASSVGARGQETQYF. CDR3 bases: TGTGCCAGCAGTGTTGGCGCAAGGGGACAAGAGACCCAGTACTTC. V is TRBV6-1 and J is TRBJ2-5, with D perhaps TRBD1 (5 bases). Germline loops: CDR1 MNHNS, CDR2 SASEGT. The ends were cut back, 4 bases at V and 2 bases at J, with 14 bases in the middle. CDR3 length: 15 amino acids.

This clonotype was observed at least ten times. The chain couples TRBV2 to TRBJ2-7; 12 positions match TRBD1. The J segment lost 6 bases and the V segment lost 6 bases, leaving 6 bases of the junction unmatched. CDR3 length equals 14 residues. Germline values: CDR1 SNHLY, CDR2 FYNNEI. The CDR3 sequence: CASSNRDRGREQYF. For the CDR3, the DNA is TGTGCCAGCAGCAACCGGGACAGGGGGCGCGAGCAGTACTTC.

A few counts support this clonotype. This chain connects TRBV5-1 to TRBJ1-4; D may be TRBD1 (5 bases). The CDR3 sequence is 15 residues long. V was clipped by 4 bases and J by 2 bases, with 12 bases between them. Looked up from germline, CDR1 is SGHRS and CDR2 is YFSETQ. DNA for the CDR3: TGCGCCAGCAGCCCCGGAGGGGCGACTAATGAAAAACTGTTTTTT. Its protein is CASSPGGATNEKLFF. Based on the CDR3 plus reference TRBV5-1 and TRBJ1-4, the full variable domain is KAGVTQTPRYLIKTRGQQVTLSCSPISGHRSVSWYQQTPGQGLQFLFEYFSETQRNKGNFPGRFSGRQFSNSRSEMNVSTLELGDSALYLCASSPGGATNEKLFFGSGTQLSVL.

Many counts were recorded for this clonotype. The rearrangement uses TRBV12-3 or TRBV12-4 and TRBJ1-2; no firm D call. V lost 9 bases, J lost 3 bases, and 11 bases lay in between. This CDR3 region has 12 residues. This CDR3 reads CARTDLHYGYTF. CDR3 DNA sequence: TGTGCCAGAACTGATCTTCACTATGGCTACACCTTC.

In its sample, this clonotype was seen many times. The gene calls are TRBV28 and TRBJ1-2; a weak D match, TRBD1 (5 bases). The CDR3 contains 22 residues. Germline V gene lookup returns CDR1 MDHEN and CDR2 SYDVKM. V was pared by 5 bases and J by 7 bases, with 41 bases between. CDR3 residues: CASSLETLRPQPLRDGLLGYTF. CDR3 DNA sequence: TGTGCCAGCAGTCTGGAAACACTCCGGCCGCAACCGCTCCGGGACGGACTGCTTGGCTACACCTTC.

This clonotype was detected many times. The CDR3, as DNA: TGTGCCAGCATCCATTTTGGTCCCCGAAGTGAAGCTTTCTTT. Its protein is CASIHFGPRSEAFF. This sequence joins TRBV11-2 and TRBJ1-1; D is uncertain. CDR1 is SGHAT and CDR2 is FQNNGV in the germline V gene. This CDR3 has 14 amino acids. The V end was cut by 7 bases, the J end by 7 bases, with 19 bases between.

V and J are TRBV28 and TRBJ2-7; 10 bases match TRBD2. Trimming at V came to 3 bases and at J to 1 base, leaving 12 bases not matched to a gene. CDR3 length: 18 residues. Looked up from germline, CDR1 is MDHEN and CDR2 is SYDVKM. The CDR3 is CASSFSTSGRTQSYEQYF. CDR3 sequence (DNA): TGTGCCAGCAGTTTCTCGACTAGCGGGCGGACGCAATCCTACGAGCAGTACTTC.

This clonotype was detected ten times or more. The chain joins TRBV15 to TRBJ2-5; 10 nucleotides line up with TRBD1. The CDR3 is 16 residues long. After removal of 4 bases from V and 0 bases from J, the junction contained 5 bases not matched to a gene. The germline CDR1 and CDR2 sequences are LNHNV and YYDKDF (reference sequence). CDR3 sequence (DNA): TGTGCCACCAGCAAAGGACAGGGGGGTTACCAAGAGACCCAGTACTTC. Translating gives CATSKGQGGYQETQYF. The whole variable domain, remainder taken from reference TRBV15 and TRBJ2-5, is DAMVIQNPRYQVTQFGKPVTLSCSQTLNHNVMYWYQQKSSQAPKLLFHYYDKDFNNEADTPDNFQSRRPNTSFCFLDIRSPGLGDTAMYLCATSKGQGGYQETQYFGPGTRLLVL.

This rearrangement joins TRBV11-2 to TRBJ2-7; tentatively, D is TRBD2 (5 bases). The CDR3 extends over 15 amino acids. Germline CDR1 reads SGHAT; CDR2 reads FQNNGV. V dropped 3 bases and J dropped 1 base, with 13 bases sitting between them. CDR3 DNA: TGTGCCAGCAGCTTGAGAATCCGGGGATCCTACGAGCAGTACTTC. Residues: CASSLRIRGSYEQYF.

This clonotype was counted between two and nine times. This chain links TRBV7-6 with TRBJ2-1, with D perhaps being TRBD1 or TRBD2 (5 bases each). CDR1 SGHVS and CDR2 FNYEAQ come from the germline V gene. The CDR3 runs to 12 residues. V was trimmed by 1 base and J by 9 bases, leaving 7 bases between them. DNA for the CDR3: TGTGCCAGCAGCTTAGAAGGGACTGAGCAGTTCTTC. Translating gives CASSLEGTEQFF.

As for this clonotype: Its ends do not fully match the called genes, so a read error is possible. J is TRBJ1-4 and V is TRBV7-2; D may be TRBD1 (5 bases). The CDR3 is 16 residues long. Germline loops: CDR1 SGHTA, CDR2 FQGNSA. CDR3 bases: TGTGCCCGCAGCACGGGAAAGGGGAGCATCGTTGAAAAACTGTTTTTT. It encodes CARSTGKGSIVEKLFF.

This clonotype was seen only a few times. This rearrangement joins TRBV4-3 to TRBJ2-5, with 7 bases aligning to TRBD1. This CDR3 is built from 13 residues. Germline V lookup: CDR1 LGHNA, CDR2 YSLEER. V gave up 4 bases and J gave up 4 bases; unmatched junction bases: 3. The CDR3 coding sequence is TGCGCCAGCAGCCGACAGGGTTTAGAGACCCAGTACTTC. Residues: CASSRQGLETQYF.

This chain uses TRBV5-1 with TRBJ1-1; TRBD1 is a possible D gene (5 bases). Germline CDR1 reads SGHRS; CDR2 reads YFSETQ. This CDR3 region has 16 residues. V dropped 6 bases and J dropped 1 base, with 19 bases sitting between them. CDR3 loop: CASNPVSRGENTEAFF. The CDR3 bases are TGCGCCAGCAACCCCGTGTCTAGGGGTGAGAACACTGAAGCTTTCTTT.

Remarks on this clonotype: One end of the junction is discordant with germline, which a read error may explain. The rearrangement joins TRBV5-1 to TRBJ2-1; possibly TRBD2 for D (5 bases). The CDR3 consists of 15 residues. CDR1 is SGHRS and CDR2 is YFSETQ in the germline V gene. The CDR3 reads CASSLVPRVDNGQFF. The CDR3 DNA reads TGCGCCAGCAGCTTGGTCCCGCGGGTCGACAATGGGCAGTTCTTC.

This clonotype showed up just a few times. The chain's CDR3 is CASFGRGRGTEAFF. The DNA for the CDR3 is TGTGCCAGCTTCGGCAGGGGGCGAGGCACTGAAGCTTTCTTT. The rearrangement joins TRBV5-6 to TRBJ1-1; the match to TRBD1 covers 8 bases. The V segment lost 7 bases and the J segment 4 bases; nucleotides outside the gene matches: 9. CDR3 length equals 14 residues. CDR1 is SGHDT, CDR2 YYEEEE, per germline.

The V and J genes are TRBV20-1 and TRBJ1-5; D is uncertain. Deletions cut 5 bases from V and 6 bases from J, with 17 bases between. Germline V gene lookup returns CDR1 DFQATT and CDR2 SNEGSKA (reference sequence). This CDR3 has 14 amino acids. CDR3 amino acids: CSAPKGLAGQPQHF. CDR3 in DNA: TGCAGTGCTCCAAAAGGGCTAGCGGGTCAGCCCCAGCATTTT.

This clonotype occurred many times. This rearrangement joins TRBV6-2 or TRBV6-3 to TRBJ1-5; TRBD1 aligns across 9 bases. The CDR3 is 13 residues long. V shed 7 bases, J shed 5 bases, and the junction held 3 bases outside the gene matches. In germline, CDR1 is MNHEY, CDR2 SVGEGT. For the CDR3, the DNA is TGTGCCAGCACCAGGACAGGGGATCAGCCCCAGCATTTT. As protein: CASTRTGDQPQHF.

This clonotype was seen a few times. The chain combines TRBV7-2 with TRBJ2-6; D is undetermined. The CDR3 has 16 amino acids. Germline V lookup: CDR1 SGHTA, CDR2 FQGNSA. Trimming shortened V by 1 base and J by 0 bases, and 7 bases separated the two germline ends. CDR3 DNA sequence: TGTGCCAGCAGCTTAGTGTGGAGCTCTGGGGCCAACGTCCTGACTTTC. It yields the protein CASSLVWSSGANVLTF.

This clonotype turned up a few times. This may be a read error: a much more frequent sequence differs by one nucleotide. This chain uses TRBV20-1 with TRBJ2-7; the match to TRBD2 covers 7 bases. There are 14 residues in the CDR3. Germline V gives CDR1 DFQATT, CDR2 SNEGSKA (reference sequence). CDR3 residues: CSATLLAPYYGQYF. CDR3 in DNA: TGCAGTGCTACCCTACTAGCGCCATACTACGGGCAGTACTTC.

This clonotype was seen a few times. The chain is built from TRBV6-1 and TRBJ2-5, with a possible D match to TRBD2 (5 bases). Per the germline V gene, CDR1 is MNHNS and CDR2 is SASEGT. The CDR3 loop spans 16 amino acids. V lost 6 bases and J lost 4, with 21 bases in between. The DNA of the CDR3 is TGTGCCAGCAGGGGATTTGGAGGCGCCGACGGAGAGACCCAGTACTTC. Protein product: CASRGFGGADGETQYF.

In DNA, the CDR3 is TGTGCCACCAGTGATCCCCTATTCGGCGAAAAACTGTTTTTT. This sequence encodes CATSDPLFGEKLFF. The chain combines TRBV24-1 with TRBJ1-4; D not resolved. V was cut by 3 bases and J by 8 bases, with 12 bases left in between. Germline loops: CDR1 KGHDR, CDR2 SFDVKD. The CDR3 runs 14 residues.

This chain connects TRBV5-4 to TRBJ1-2, with TRBD1 as a possible D gene (6 bases). The CDR3 contains 13 residues. The germline V gene has CDR1 SGHNT and CDR2 YYREEE (reference sequence). V dropped 4 bases and J dropped 4 bases, with 11 bases sitting between them. The CDR3 sequence: CASSSNRAYGYTF. In DNA, the CDR3 is TGTGCCAGCAGCAGCAACAGGGCCTATGGCTACACCTTC.